The 22 T cell receptor beta chains given below trace back to one sample, sequenced in a study of cytomegalovirus exposure and HLA in healthy donors. The data were produced by immunoSEQ multiplex PCR, yet TCRdb's version contains in-frame clones alone and is incomplete. Of tens of thousands of clones in the sample, 85% to 95% were seen once. The sequencing input was PBMCs. The source of these receptors is a man aged 18 to 30 in good health and CMV-seronegative.

The rearrangement uses TRBV9 and TRBJ2-7; D unclear. V shed 3 bases and J shed 5 bases, with 12 bases lying between them. The CDR3 is 13 amino acids. Looked up from germline, CDR1 is SGDLS and CDR2 is YYNGEE. Written as DNA, the CDR3 is TGTGCCAGCAGCGCCCAGGTTACCAACGAGCAGTACTTC. Translating it yields CASSAQVTNEQYF.

The chain couples TRBV5-6 to TRBJ2-4; D perhaps matches TRBD1 (6 bases). Trimming left V 1 base short and J 8 bases short, with 19 bases between. This CDR3 region has 16 residues. Germline-derived CDR1 and CDR2 are SGHDT and YYEEEE. CDR3 residues: CASSLFFRGGGDIQYF. The CDR3 DNA sequence: TGTGCCAGCAGCTTGTTTTTCAGGGGCGGTGGGGACATTCAGTACTTC.

The J gene is TRBJ2-2, the V gene TRBV5-6; 7 positions agree with TRBD1. Germline CDR1 reads SGHDT; CDR2 reads YYEEEE. V trimming: 7 bases; J trimming: 5 bases; junction bases outside the gene matches: 5. This CDR3 comprises 13 residues. CDR3 sequence reads: CASGKQGTGELFF. The CDR3 DNA is TGTGCCAGCGGAAAACAGGGGACCGGGGAGCTGTTTTTT.

The genes are TRBV5-1 and TRBJ2-1, with 7 bases that match TRBD2. Germline loops: CDR1 SGHRS, CDR2 YFSETQ. The V gene end was trimmed by 1 base and the J gene end by 10 bases; junction bases not matched to a gene: 14. This CDR3 spans 16 amino acids. CDR3 amino acids: CASSLSGRASPIEQFF. CDR3 bases: TGCGCCAGCAGCTTGTCGGGGAGGGCCAGCCCAATCGAGCAGTTCTTC.

The genes are TRBV19 and TRBJ2-2; TRBD2 might be the D (5 bases). The CDR3 is 13 amino acids. Germline assignment: CDR1 LNHDA and CDR2 SQIVND (reference sequence). V gave up 3 bases and J gave up 6 bases, with 8 bases separating them. CDR3 sequence: CASSIWGAGELFF. As DNA, the CDR3 is TGTGCCAGTAGTATCTGGGGAGCCGGGGAGCTGTTTTTT.

The V gene is TRBV6-5, the J gene TRBJ2-1; 11 nucleotides align to TRBD2. This CDR3 has 16 residues. Germline V CDR1 and CDR2: MNHEY, SVGAGI. The V segment lost 0 bases and the J segment 4 bases; nucleotides outside the gene matches: 2. The DNA of the CDR3 is TGTGCCAGCAGTTACTCGTGGACTAGCGGGTACAATGAGCAGTTCTTC. Encoded protein: CASSYSWTSGYNEQFF.

V is TRBV19 and J is TRBJ1-1; D possibly corresponds to TRBD1 (6 bases). There are 15 residues in the CDR3. CDR1 is LNHDA, CDR2 SQIVND, per germline (reference sequence). The V gene lost 7 bases and the J gene lost 2 bases, with 17 bases spanning the gap. CDR3 region: CASKPGQMENTEAFF. For the CDR3, the DNA is TGTGCCAGTAAACCCGGACAGATGGAAAACACTGAAGCTTTCTTT.

The J gene is TRBJ2-5, the V gene TRBV27, with no clear D. The CDR3 contains 13 residues. Deletions cut 4 bases from V and 4 bases from J, with 10 bases between. Per germline, CDR1 MNHEY and CDR2 SMNVEV (reference sequence). The CDR3 is CASSSALLETQYF. The CDR3 DNA sequence: TGTGCCAGCAGTTCTGCACTACTAGAGACCCAGTACTTC.

The genes are TRBV6-5 and TRBJ2-3, with D tentatively TRBD1 (5 bases). CDR3 size: 14 residues. Trimming left V 0 bases short and J 1 base short, with 5 bases between. Germline lookup yields CDR1 MNHEY and CDR2 SVGAGI. The CDR3 bases are TGTGCCAGCAGTTACTCGACAGGCACAGATACGCAGTATTTT. It translates to CASSYSTGTDTQYF.

This clone was counted once. The V call is TRBV13, the J call TRBJ2-1, with D perhaps matching TRBD2 (5 bases). With 8 bases removed from V and 7 bases from J, the gap between germline ends came to 18 bases. In germline, CDR1 is PRHDT, CDR2 FYEKMQ (reference sequence). The length of the CDR3 is 14 residues. CDR3 sequence: CASRRGSYDNEQFF. The CDR3 DNA follows: TGTGCCAGCCGACGGGGTTCGTATGATAATGAGCAGTTCTTC.

The chain has TRBV2 and TRBJ2-1; a weak D match, TRBD2 (5 bases). Germline lookup yields CDR1 SNHLY and CDR2 FYNNEI. This CDR3 spans 14 amino acids. The germline V and J ends were trimmed by 8 bases and 6 bases, with 17 bases remaining between them. The CDR3 here is CASGLATSGNEQFF. For the CDR3, the DNA is TGTGCCAGCGGGCTAGCCACATCTGGCAATGAGCAGTTCTTC.

The chain recombines TRBV14 with TRBJ1-1; D is possibly TRBD1 (5 bases). CDR3 length equals 13 residues. CDR1 is SGHDN and CDR2 is FVKESK in the germline V gene. The germline V and J ends were trimmed by 2 bases and 5 bases, with 9 bases remaining between them. CDR3 in amino acids: CASSQWSGTEAFF. The CDR3 nucleotides are TGTGCCAGCAGCCAATGGTCAGGGACTGAAGCTTTCTTT.

The CDR3 is CASSLVFGTLADTQYF. The CDR3 DNA follows: TGTGCCAGCAGCTTAGTTTTCGGGACTCTCGCCGATACGCAGTATTTT. This sequence joins TRBV7-2 and TRBJ2-3; TRBD2 is a possible D gene (6 bases). The CDR3 runs 16 residues. Germline loops: CDR1 SGHTA, CDR2 FQGNSA. The V end lost 1 base, the J end lost 6 bases, and 17 bases lay between the germline ends.

The gene calls are TRBV27 and TRBJ1-3; D is unresolved. In germline, CDR1 is MNHEY, CDR2 SMNVEV (reference sequence). Trimming removed 9 bases from V and 1 base from J, with 10 bases in between. The CDR3 runs to 13 residues. CDR3 sequence (DNA): TGTGCCAGTAGAAGCTTTTCTGGAAACACCATATATTTT. The encoded protein is CASRSFSGNTIYF.

CDR3 sequence: CAISGFWLRGPGYTF. In DNA, the CDR3 is TGTGCCATCAGTGGGTTTTGGTTGAGAGGGCCTGGCTACACCTTC. The chain employs TRBV10-3 and TRBJ1-2; no definite D call. The CDR3 extends over 15 amino acids. CDR1 ENHRY and CDR2 SYGVKD come from the germline V gene. V lost 4 bases and J 7 bases, leaving 19 bases between the germline ends.

The chain combines TRBV4-1 with TRBJ2-7, with 12 bases lining up with TRBD2. CDR1 MGHRA and CDR2 YSYEKL come from the germline V gene. Germline trimming cut 0 bases from V and 5 bases from J; bases unmatched to any gene: 5. The CDR3 totals 16 residues. CDR3 sequence reads: CASSQEGLAGGHEQYF. Here the CDR3 DNA reads TGCGCCAGCAGCCAAGAGGGACTAGCGGGTGGACACGAGCAGTACTTC.

The chain is built from TRBV7-2 and TRBJ2-7, with 12 bases identical to TRBD2. The CDR3 totals 15 residues. From germline, CDR1 is SGHTA and CDR2 FQGNSA. V lost 3 bases to trimming and J lost 5 bases; unmatched junction nucleotides: 5. This CDR3 is CASSLMGLAGDEQYF. The CDR3 nucleotides read TGTGCCAGCAGCTTGATGGGACTAGCGGGCGACGAGCAGTACTTC.

The genes are TRBV11-3 and TRBJ2-7, with D maybe TRBD1 (5 bases). V was pared by 2 bases and J by 2 bases, with 7 bases between. This CDR3 has 13 residues. Germline V gene sequence: CDR1 SGHNT, CDR2 YENEEA. The CDR3: CASSLSGTYEQYF. DNA for the CDR3: TGTGCCAGCAGCTTATCAGGGACCTACGAGCAGTACTTC.

The CDR3 sequence is CASSAIAGATGNEQFF. The DNA of the CDR3 is TGTGCCAGTAGTGCAATAGCGGGAGCAACGGGGAATGAGCAGTTCTTC. V is TRBV19 and J is TRBJ2-1, with TRBD2 matching 9 bases. Germline CDR1 and CDR2: LNHDA and SQIVND (reference sequence). The CDR3 is made up of 16 amino acids. V lost 5 bases, J lost 7 bases, and 12 bases stayed unmatched.

V usage is TRBV25-1 and J usage is TRBJ2-3; the D is unclear. The CDR3 extends over 14 amino acids. The V end was cut by 3 bases, the J end by 2 bases, with 9 bases between. In germline, CDR1 is MGHDK, CDR2 SYGVNS. Here the CDR3 reads CASSDSTFTDTQYF. The CDR3 DNA reads as TGTGCCAGCAGTGATTCTACCTTCACAGATACGCAGTATTTT.

This clone came up once. The gene calls are TRBV4-2 and TRBJ2-5; tentative D call: TRBD2 (5 bases). Germline V gene lookup returns CDR1 LGHNA and CDR2 YNFKEQ. CDR3 length equals 12 residues. The V end was cut by 6 bases, the J end by 1 base, with 6 bases between. DNA of the CDR3: TGTGCCAGCAGAGGACTCCAAGAGACCCAGTACTTC. It codes for CASRGLQETQYF.

This clone has a single count. This chain joins TRBV13 and TRBJ2-5; D is undetermined. Germline lookup yields CDR1 PRHDT and CDR2 FYEKMQ (reference sequence). This CDR3 spans 12 amino acids. V was cut by 2 bases and J by 5 bases, with 6 bases left in between. The CDR3 region has the DNA TGTGCCAGCAGCTTATTCAGGGAGACCCAGTACTTC. Translation gives CASSLFRETQYF.